This T cell receptor (beta chain) is from a study of blood T cell repertoires in COVID-19. Only in-frame clones appear in the TCRdb table, and some are missing; sequencing was by immunoSEQ multiplex PCR. The data hold a few hundred thousand clones, with about 79% observed a single time. From germline, CDR1 is SGHNT and CDR2 YENEEA. This CDR3 has 13 amino acids. V dropped 3 bases and J dropped 3 bases, with 8 bases sitting between them. The chain couples TRBV11-3 to TRBJ1-1, with D uncertain. Sequencing used peripheral blood. The TCR sequence derives from a woman aged 40 to 50 who had recovered from COVID-19. Here the CDR3 DNA reads TGTGCCAGCAGCTTCGTTTTGTACACTGAAGCTTTCTTT. Translation: CASSFVLYTEAFF.